These T cell receptor beta chains were read from a single sample in a study of T cells in Graves' hyperthyroidism and ophthalmopathy. TCRdb reanalysed the multiplex PCR reads using MiXCR and keeps one entry per CDR3 protein. The sample shows 250,000 to 350,000 distinct CDR3 sequences, around 16% of them seen only once. Sequencing was done on a sample of blood. The source is a man younger than 40 with Graves' hyperthyroidism. CDR3s leave out the opening cysteine and the closing phenylalanine or tryptophan. Each record gives: V gene, CDR3 protein.

TRBV5-1,ASSLGMTEIGYT
TRBV12-3/TRBV12-4,ASSSGTSTGELF
TRBV12-3/TRBV12-4,ASSLESTEAF
TRBV2,ASSEARGQGANEQF
TRBV4-2,ASSQDHAGGYTGELF
TRBV15,ATSRDPADTQY
TRBV27,ASIWGTSRSYEQY
TRBV2,ASSGQGYEQY
TRBV5-1,ASSLVSIGPYEQY
TRBV29-1,SVDLAGVDEQF
TRBV11-2,ASSPTTGQGEKLF
TRBV11-2,ASTAGVTNQETQY
TRBV5-6,ASSLENHYGYT
TRBV20-1,SAGLANRETQY
TRBV3-1,ASSPVGGRAWNEQF
TRBV24-1,ATSDAGNYGYT
TRBV12-3/TRBV12-4,ASSPQGLAGLSYNEQF
TRBV12-3/TRBV12-4,ASRIGGTNQPQH
TRBV5-1,ASSSQSGANVLT
TRBV20-1,SARDQGQANSPLH
TRBV5-8,ASRPGLAGSIVNEQF
TRBV2,ASNGGSGTQY
TRBV5-1,ASLLRTSYEQY
TRBV7-8,ASSSSLAAITYEQY
TRBV9,ASSVFVRDNGYT
TRBV3-1,ASSLSGHPIRTQY
TRBV20-1,SARVGERNTGELF